This TCR beta chain was documented in a study of shared T cell receptors in the human thymus. Here immunoSEQ multiplex PCR was the method, and the copy in TCRdb shows in-frame clones only, minus some. This repertoire shows some 760,000 clones, approximately 83% found once; its top ten account for around 0.0099%. The length of the CDR3 is 16 residues. The germline CDR1 and CDR2 sequences are LGHNA and YSLEER. Trimming removed 1 base from V and 1 base from J, with 12 bases in between. A further study also used this sample, focusing on human thymus T cells. This second report adds: Corrective cardiac surgery supplied the resected thymus tissue. V and J gene usage appeared biased in thymic and blood repertoires.

This receptor was obtained from a girl under three years old with a congenital heart defect. The sequenced sample was thymocytes. V is TRBV4-3 and J is TRBJ2-3; possibly TRBD2 for D (6 bases). The CDR3 is CASSQGRGLGTDTQYF. The CDR3 nucleotides are TGCGCCAGCAGCCAAGGGCGGGGCTTGGGCACAGATACGCAGTATTTT.